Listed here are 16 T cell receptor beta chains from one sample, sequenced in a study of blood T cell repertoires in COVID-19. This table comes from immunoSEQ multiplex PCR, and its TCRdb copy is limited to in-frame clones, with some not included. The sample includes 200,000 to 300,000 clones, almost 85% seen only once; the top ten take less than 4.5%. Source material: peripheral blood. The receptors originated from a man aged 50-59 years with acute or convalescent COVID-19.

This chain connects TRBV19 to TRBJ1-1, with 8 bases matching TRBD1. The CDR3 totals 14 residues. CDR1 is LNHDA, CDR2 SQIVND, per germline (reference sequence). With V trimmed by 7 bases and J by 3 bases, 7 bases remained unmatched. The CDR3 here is CASNSRGLDTEAFF. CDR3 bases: TGTGCCAGTAACTCCAGGGGGCTGGACACTGAAGCTTTCTTT.

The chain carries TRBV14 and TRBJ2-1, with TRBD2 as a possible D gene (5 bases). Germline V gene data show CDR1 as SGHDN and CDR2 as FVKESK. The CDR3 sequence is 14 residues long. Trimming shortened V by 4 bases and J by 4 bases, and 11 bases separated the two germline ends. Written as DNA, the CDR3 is TGTGCCAGCAGCCCGCCTGCGGGTTACAATGAGCAGTTCTTC. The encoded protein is CASSPPAGYNEQFF.

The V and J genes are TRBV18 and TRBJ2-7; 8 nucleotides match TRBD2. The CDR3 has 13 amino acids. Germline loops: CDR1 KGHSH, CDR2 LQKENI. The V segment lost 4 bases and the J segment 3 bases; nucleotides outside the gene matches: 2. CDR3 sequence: CASSHGGGYEQYF. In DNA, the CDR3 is TGTGCCAGCTCACACGGGGGGGGCTACGAGCAGTACTTC. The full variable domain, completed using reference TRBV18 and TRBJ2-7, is NAGVMQNPRHLVRRRGQEARLRCSPMKGHSHVYWYRQLPEEGLKFMVYLQKENIIDESGMPKERFSAEFPKEGPSILRIQQVVRGDSAAYFCASSHGGGYEQYFGPGTRLTVT.

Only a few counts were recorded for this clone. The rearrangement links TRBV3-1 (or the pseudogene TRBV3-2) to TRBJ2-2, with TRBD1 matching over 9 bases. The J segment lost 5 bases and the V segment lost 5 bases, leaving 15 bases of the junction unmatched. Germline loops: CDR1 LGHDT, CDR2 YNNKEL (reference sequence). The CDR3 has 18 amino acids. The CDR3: CASSYHTGTGISTGELFF. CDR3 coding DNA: TGTGCCAGCAGCTATCACACCGGGACAGGGATTTCTACCGGGGAGCTGTTTTTT.

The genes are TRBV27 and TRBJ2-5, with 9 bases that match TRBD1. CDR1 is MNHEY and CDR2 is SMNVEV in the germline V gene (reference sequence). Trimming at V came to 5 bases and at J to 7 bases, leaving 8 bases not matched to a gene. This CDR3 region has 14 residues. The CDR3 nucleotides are TGTGCCAGCAGTCTAATAGACAGGGGGGGGACCCAGTACTTC. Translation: CASSLIDRGGTQYF.

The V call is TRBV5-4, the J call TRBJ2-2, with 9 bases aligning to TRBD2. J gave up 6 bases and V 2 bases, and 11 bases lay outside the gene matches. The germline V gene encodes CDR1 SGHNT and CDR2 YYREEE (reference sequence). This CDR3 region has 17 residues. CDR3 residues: CASSFSEGTSIPGELFF. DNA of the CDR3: TGTGCCAGCAGCTTCTCGGAGGGGACTAGCATTCCCGGGGAGCTGTTTTTT.

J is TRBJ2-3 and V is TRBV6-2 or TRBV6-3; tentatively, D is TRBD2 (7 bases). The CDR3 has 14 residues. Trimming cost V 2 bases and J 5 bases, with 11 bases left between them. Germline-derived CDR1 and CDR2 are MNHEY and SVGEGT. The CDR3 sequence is CASSYGGAKDTQYF. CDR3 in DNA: TGTGCCAGCAGTTACGGGGGGGCGAAAGATACGCAGTATTTT.

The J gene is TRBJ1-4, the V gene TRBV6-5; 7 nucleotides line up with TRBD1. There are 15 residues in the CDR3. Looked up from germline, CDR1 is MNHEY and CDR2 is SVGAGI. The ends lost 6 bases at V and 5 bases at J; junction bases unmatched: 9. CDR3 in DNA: TGTGCCAGCAGGAGAGATCGGGACAGCAATGAAAAACTGTTTTTT. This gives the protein CASRRDRDSNEKLFF.

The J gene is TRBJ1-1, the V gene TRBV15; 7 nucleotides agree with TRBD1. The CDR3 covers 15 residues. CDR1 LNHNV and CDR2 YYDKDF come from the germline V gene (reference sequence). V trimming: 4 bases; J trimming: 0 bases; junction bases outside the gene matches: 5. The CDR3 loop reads CATSTLDRMNTEAFF. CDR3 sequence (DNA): TGTGCCACCAGCACCCTGGACAGGATGAACACTGAAGCTTTCTTT.

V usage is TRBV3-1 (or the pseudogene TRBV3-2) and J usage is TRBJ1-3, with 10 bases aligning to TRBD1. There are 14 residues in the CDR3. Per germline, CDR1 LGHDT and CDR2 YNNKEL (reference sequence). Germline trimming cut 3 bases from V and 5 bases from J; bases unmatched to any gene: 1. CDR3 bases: TGTGCCAGCAGCCAGACAGGGGGCCGAAACACCATATATTTT. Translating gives CASSQTGGRNTIYF.

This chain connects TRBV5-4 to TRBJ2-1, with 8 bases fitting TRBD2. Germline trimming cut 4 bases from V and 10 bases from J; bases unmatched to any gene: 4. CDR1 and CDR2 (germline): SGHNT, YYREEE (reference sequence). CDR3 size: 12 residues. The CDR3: CASSQIAGEQFF. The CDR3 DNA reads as TGTGCCAGCAGCCAAATAGCGGGAGAGCAGTTCTTC. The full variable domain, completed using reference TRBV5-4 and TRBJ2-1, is ETGVTQSPTHLIKTRGQQVTLRCSSQSGHNTVSWYQQALGQGPQFIFQYYREEENGRGNFPPRFSGLQFPNYSSELNVNALELDDSALYLCASSQIAGEQFFGPGTRLTVL.

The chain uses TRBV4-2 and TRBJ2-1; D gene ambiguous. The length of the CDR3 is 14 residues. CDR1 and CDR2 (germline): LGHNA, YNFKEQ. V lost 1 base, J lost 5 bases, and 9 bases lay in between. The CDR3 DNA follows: TGTGCCAGCAGCCAAGGGCAGATACACAATGAGCAGTTCTTC. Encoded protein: CASSQGQIHNEQFF.

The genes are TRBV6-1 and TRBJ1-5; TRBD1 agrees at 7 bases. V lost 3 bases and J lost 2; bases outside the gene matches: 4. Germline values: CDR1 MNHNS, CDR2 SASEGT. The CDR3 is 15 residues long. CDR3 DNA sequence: TGTGCCAGCAGTGAGCAGGGGGGCGGCAATCAGCCCCAGCATTTT. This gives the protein CASSEQGGGNQPQHF.

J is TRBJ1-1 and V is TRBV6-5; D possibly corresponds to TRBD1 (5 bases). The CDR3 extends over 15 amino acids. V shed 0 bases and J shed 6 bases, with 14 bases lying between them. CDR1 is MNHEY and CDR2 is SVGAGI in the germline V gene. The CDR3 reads CASSYSGGVLSEAFF. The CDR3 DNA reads TGTGCCAGCAGTTACTCAGGAGGGGTTCTCTCTGAAGCTTTCTTT.

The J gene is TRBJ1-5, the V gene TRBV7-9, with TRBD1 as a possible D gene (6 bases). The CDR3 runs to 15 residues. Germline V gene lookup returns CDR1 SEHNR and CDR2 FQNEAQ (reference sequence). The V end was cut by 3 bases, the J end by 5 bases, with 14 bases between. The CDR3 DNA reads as TGTGCCAGCAGCTTGGGGGCGGGGGATTATCAGCCCCAGCATTTT. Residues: CASSLGAGDYQPQHF.

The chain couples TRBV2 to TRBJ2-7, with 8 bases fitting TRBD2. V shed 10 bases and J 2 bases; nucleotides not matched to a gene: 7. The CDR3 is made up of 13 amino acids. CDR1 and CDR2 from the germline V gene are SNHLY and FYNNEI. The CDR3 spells CAIGGGLTYEQYF. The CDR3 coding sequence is TGTGCCATCGGGGGGGGCTTAACCTACGAGCAGTACTTC.